This entry lists 5 T cell receptor beta chains sequenced from one sample in a study of blood T cell repertoires in COVID-19. Some clones are missing from TCRdb's copy, which holds only in-frame ones; the method was immunoSEQ multiplex PCR. The data hold 300,000 to 400,000 clones, with about 85% observed a single time. The source material was PBMCs or T cells enriched from blood (not recorded which). Every receptor here comes from a woman in her twenties or thirties who had been exposed to COVID-19.

The gene calls are TRBV6-2 or TRBV6-3 and TRBJ1-5, with 7 bases matching TRBD1. The CDR3 spans 16 residues. Germline V CDR1 and CDR2: MNHEY, SVGEGT. The V segment lost 5 bases and the J segment 1 base; nucleotides outside the gene matches: 8. The CDR3 here is CASSPPSQGSNQPQHF. For the CDR3, the DNA is TGTGCCAGCAGTCCCCCTTCACAGGGGAGCAATCAGCCCCAGCATTTT.

V is TRBV6-5 and J is TRBJ1-2; D is possibly TRBD1 (5 bases). Trimming took off 0 bases at V and 2 bases at J, with 7 bases between the two ends. The CDR3 is made up of 14 amino acids. CDR1 and CDR2 from the germline V gene are MNHEY and SVGAGI. Here the CDR3 reads CASSYSQGNYGYTF. The CDR3 coding sequence is TGTGCCAGCAGTTACTCGCAGGGAAACTATGGCTACACCTTC.

This chain connects TRBV5-4 to TRBJ2-5; TRBD1 agrees at 9 bases. Germline V lookup: CDR1 SGHNT, CDR2 YYREEE (reference sequence). This CDR3 has 17 amino acids. Losses at the gene ends were 4 bases for V and 7 bases for J; bases not matched to a gene: 17. The CDR3 loop reads CASSIGGSGQGTGTQYF. The CDR3 DNA reads TGTGCCAGCAGCATTGGTGGGTCGGGACAGGGAACAGGGACCCAGTACTTC.

In this sample, this clone turned up a few times. The chain is built from TRBV4-1 and TRBJ1-5; TRBD1 might be the D (6 bases). The CDR3 is made up of 15 amino acids. Between the trimmed V and J ends, which lost 0 bases and 3 bases, there was a span of 9 bases. CDR1 is MGHRA, CDR2 YSYEKL, per germline. CDR3 loop: CASSQEWTVNQPQHF. CDR3 bases: TGCGCCAGCAGCCAAGAATGGACAGTCAATCAGCCCCAGCATTTT.

The V call is TRBV2, the J call TRBJ2-3; 16 bases map to TRBD2. Germline CDR1 SNHLY, CDR2 FYNNEI. V shed 6 bases and J 4 bases; nucleotides not matched to a gene: 10. This CDR3 contains 18 residues. CDR3 protein: CASRGGTSGRAEADTQYF. CDR3 nucleotides: TGTGCCAGCAGGGGGGGGACTAGCGGGAGGGCAGAGGCAGATACGCAGTATTTT.